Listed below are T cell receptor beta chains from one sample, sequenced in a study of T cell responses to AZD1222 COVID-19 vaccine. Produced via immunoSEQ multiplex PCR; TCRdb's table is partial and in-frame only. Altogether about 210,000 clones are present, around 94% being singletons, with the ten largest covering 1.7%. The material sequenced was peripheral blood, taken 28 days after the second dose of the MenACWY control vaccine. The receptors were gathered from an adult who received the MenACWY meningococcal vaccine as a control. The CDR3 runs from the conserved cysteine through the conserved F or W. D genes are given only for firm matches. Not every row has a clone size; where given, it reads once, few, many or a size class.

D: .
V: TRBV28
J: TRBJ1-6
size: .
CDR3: CASHAPGVVSPLHF
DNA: TGTGCCAGCCACGCACCAGGGGTCGTTTCACCCCTCCACTTT

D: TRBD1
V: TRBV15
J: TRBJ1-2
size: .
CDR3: CATSRDMDRVGYGYTF
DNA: TGTGCCACCAGCAGAGATATGGACAGGGTGGGCTATGGCTACACCTTC

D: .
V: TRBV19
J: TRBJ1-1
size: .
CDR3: CASSIRGDGTEAFF
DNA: TGTGCCAGTAGTATTCGCGGGGATGGAACTGAAGCTTTCTTT

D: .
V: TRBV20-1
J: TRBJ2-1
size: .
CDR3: CSAVEDNEQFF
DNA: TGCAGTGCGGTGGAGGATAATGAGCAGTTCTTC

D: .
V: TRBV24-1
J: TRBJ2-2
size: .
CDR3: CATSGAGELFF
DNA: TGTGCCACCAGTGGGGCCGGGGAGCTGTTTTTT

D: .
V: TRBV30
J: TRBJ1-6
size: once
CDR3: CAWGGGNNSPLHF
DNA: TGTGCCTGGGGTGGAGGGAATAATTCACCCCTCCACTTT

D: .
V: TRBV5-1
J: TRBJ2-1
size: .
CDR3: CASSLARAEQFF
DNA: TGCGCCAGCAGCTTGGCTCGTGCAGAGCAGTTCTTC

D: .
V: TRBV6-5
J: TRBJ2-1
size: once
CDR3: CASKTGNYNEQFF
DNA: TGTGCCAGTAAAACCGGGAACTACAATGAGCAGTTCTTC

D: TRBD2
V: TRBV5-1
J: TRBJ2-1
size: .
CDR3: CASSGTSGGEQFF
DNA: TGCGCCAGCAGCGGTACTAGCGGGGGTGAGCAGTTCTTC

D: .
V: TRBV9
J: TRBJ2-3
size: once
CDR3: CASSVGNDAGSTDTQYF
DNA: TGTGCCAGCAGCGTAGGAAACGATGCGGGAAGTACCGATACGCAGTATTTT

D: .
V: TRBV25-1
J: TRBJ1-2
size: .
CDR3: CASKWQQRDYGYTF
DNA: TGTGCCAGCAAATGGCAACAAAGGGACTATGGCTACACCTTC

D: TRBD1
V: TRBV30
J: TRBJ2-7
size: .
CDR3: CAWTGGYEQYF
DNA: TGTGCCTGGACAGGGGGCTACGAGCAGTACTTC

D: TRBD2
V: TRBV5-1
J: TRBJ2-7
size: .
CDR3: CASSLVGGSYEQYF
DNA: TGCGCCAGCAGCTTGGTCGGGGGGTCCTACGAGCAGTACTTC

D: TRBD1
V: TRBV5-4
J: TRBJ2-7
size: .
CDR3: CASGRDRETYEQYF
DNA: TGTGCCAGCGGTCGGGACAGGGAAACCTACGAGCAGTACTTC

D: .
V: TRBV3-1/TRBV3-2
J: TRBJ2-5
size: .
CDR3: CASSQVSGQETQYF
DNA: TGTGCCAGCAGCCAAGTTTCCGGGCAAGAGACCCAGTACTTC

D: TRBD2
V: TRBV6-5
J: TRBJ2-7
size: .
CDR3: CASRTTSGTHYEQYF
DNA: TGTGCCAGCAGGACAACTAGCGGGACTCACTACGAGCAGTACTTC

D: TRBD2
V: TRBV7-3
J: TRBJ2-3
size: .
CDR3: CASSFAGADTQYF
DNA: TGTGCCAGCAGCTTCGCGGGAGCAGATACGCAGTATTTT

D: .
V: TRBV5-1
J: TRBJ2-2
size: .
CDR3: CASSTTGELFF
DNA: TGCGCCAGCAGTACTACCGGGGAGCTGTTTTTT

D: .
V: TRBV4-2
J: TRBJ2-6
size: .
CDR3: CASSQDRFSGANVLTF
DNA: TGTGCCAGCAGCCAAGATAGGTTCTCTGGGGCCAACGTCCTGACTTTC

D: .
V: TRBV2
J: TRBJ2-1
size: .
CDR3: CASSEVLSYRVTWGEQFF
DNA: TGTGCCAGCAGTGAAGTCCTCTCGTACAGGGTAACATGGGGTGAGCAGTTCTTC

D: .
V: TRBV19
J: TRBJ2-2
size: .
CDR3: CASTRLGVNTGELFF
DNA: TGTGCCAGTACCAGGCTCGGGGTGAACACCGGGGAGCTGTTTTTT

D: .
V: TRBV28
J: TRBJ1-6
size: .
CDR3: CASSLFPRGENSPLHF
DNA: TGTGCCAGCAGTTTATTCCCGAGGGGGGAAAATTCACCCCTCCACTTT

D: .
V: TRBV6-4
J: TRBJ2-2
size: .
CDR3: CASSDRLNTGELFF
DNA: TGTGCCAGCAGTGACAGGTTGAACACCGGGGAGCTGTTTTTT

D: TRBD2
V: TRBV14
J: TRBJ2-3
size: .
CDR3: CASSPLAGGRTDTQYF
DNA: TGTGCCAGCAGCCCACTAGCGGGGGGGCGCACAGATACGCAGTATTTT

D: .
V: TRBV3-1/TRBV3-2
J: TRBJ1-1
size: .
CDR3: CASSQVETDDSEAFF
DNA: TGTGCCAGCAGTCAAGTTGAGACAGACGATTCTGAAGCTTTCTTT

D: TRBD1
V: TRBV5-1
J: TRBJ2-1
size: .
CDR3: CASSLEPQGARGNEQFF
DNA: TGCGCCAGCAGCTTGGAACCTCAGGGGGCGCGGGGCAATGAGCAGTTCTTC

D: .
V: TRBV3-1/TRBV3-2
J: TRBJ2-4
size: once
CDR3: CASSLLPVAKNIQYF
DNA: TGTGCCAGCAGCCTCCTTCCCGTAGCCAAAAACATTCAGTACTTC

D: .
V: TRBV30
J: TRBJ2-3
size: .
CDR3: CALIWAGTDTQYF
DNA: TGTGCCTTAATCTGGGCGGGCACAGATACGCAGTATTTT

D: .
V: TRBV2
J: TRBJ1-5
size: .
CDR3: CASSEFEGQPQHF
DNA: TGTGCCAGCAGTGAGTTTGAAGGACAGCCCCAGCATTTT

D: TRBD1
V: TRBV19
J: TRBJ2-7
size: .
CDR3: CASSLTQDRGWYEQYF
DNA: TGTGCCAGTAGTCTAACCCAGGACAGGGGGTGGTACGAGCAGTACTTC

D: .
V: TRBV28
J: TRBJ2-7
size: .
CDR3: CASSLGLSEEQYF
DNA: TGTGCCAGCAGTTTAGGTTTGTCGGAGGAGCAGTACTTC